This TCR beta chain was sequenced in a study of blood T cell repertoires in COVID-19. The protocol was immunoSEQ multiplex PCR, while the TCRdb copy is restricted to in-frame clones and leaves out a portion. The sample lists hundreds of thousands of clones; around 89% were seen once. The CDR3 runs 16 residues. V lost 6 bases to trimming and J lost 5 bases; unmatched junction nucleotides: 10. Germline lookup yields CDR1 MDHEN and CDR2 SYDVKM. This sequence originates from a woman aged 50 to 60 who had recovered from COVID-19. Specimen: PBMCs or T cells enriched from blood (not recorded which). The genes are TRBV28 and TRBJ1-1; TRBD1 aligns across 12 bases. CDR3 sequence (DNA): TGTGCCAGCAGACTTAACGTGGGACAGGGGGCGACTGAAGCTTTCTTT. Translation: CASRLNVGQGATEAFF. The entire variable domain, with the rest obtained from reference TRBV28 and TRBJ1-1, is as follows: DVKVTQSSRYLVKRTGEKVFLECVQDMDHENMFWYRQDPGLGLRLIYFSYDVKMKEKGDIPEGYSVSREKKERFSLILESASTNQTSMYLCASRLNVGQGATEAFFGQGTRLTVV.